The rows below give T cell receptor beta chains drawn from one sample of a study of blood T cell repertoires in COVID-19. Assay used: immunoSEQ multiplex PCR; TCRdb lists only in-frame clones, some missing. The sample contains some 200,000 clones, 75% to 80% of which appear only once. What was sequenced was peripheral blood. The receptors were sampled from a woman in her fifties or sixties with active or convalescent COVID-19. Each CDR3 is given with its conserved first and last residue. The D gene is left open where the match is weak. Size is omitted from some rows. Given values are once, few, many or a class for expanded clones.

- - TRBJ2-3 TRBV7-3 TGTGCCAGCAGCTTAAGGGGGCCCGGCACAGATACGCAGTATTTT CASSLRGPGTDTQYF
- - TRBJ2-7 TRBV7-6 TGTGCCAGCAGCTTAGCGGCCGGGACAACCTACGAGCAGTACTTC CASSLAAGTTYEQYF
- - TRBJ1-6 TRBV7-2 TGTGCCAGCAGCCCCCGGACAGTCTCCTATAATTCACCCCTCCACTTT CASSPRTVSYNSPLHF
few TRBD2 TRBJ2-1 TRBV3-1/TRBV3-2 TGTGCCAGCAGCCAATTCCCGGGACTAGCGGGGGGGTCCTACAATGAGCAGTTCTTC CASSQFPGLAGGSYNEQFF
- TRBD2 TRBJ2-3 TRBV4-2 TGTGCCAGCAGGCTGACTAGCGGGAGCGCAGATACGCAGTATTTT CASRLTSGSADTQYF
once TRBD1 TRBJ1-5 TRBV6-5 TGTGCCAGCCGGACAGGCGGCCTAAATCAGCCCCAGCATTTT CASRTGGLNQPQHF
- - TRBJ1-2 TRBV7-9 TGTGCCAGCAGCTTAGACCAGGGCAACTATGGCTACACCTTC CASSLDQGNYGYTF
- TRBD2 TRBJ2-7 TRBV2 TGTGCCAGCACAGTGACTAGCGGGAGTTCCGAGCAGTACTTC CASTVTSGSSEQYF
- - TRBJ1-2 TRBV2 TGTGCCAGCAGTGCTCAGGGGCTCGAGGCTGGCTACACCTTC CASSAQGLEAGYTF
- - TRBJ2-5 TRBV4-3 TGCGCCAGCAGCCAAGCCCCCCATCCCCAAGAGACCCAGTACTTC CASSQAPHPQETQYF
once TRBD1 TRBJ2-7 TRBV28 TGTGCCAGCAGTCCTTCGGGACAGGGGACCTACGAGCAGTACTTC CASSPSGQGTYEQYF
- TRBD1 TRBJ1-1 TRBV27 TGTGCCAGCAGTTTATTTGCCCCCTCGGACAGGGGGGACACTGAAGCTTTCTTT CASSLFAPSDRGDTEAFF
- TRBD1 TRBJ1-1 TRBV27 TGTGCCAGCAGCCCCAAAGTGAAGGGGGCGTATATCACTGAAGCTTTCTTT CASSPKVKGAYITEAFF
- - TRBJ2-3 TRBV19 TGTGCCAGTGGTTTGACAAGGACTAGCACAGATACGCAGTATTTT CASGLTRTSTDTQYF
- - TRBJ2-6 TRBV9 TGTGCCAGCAGCGTCCAGGTGACTGGGGCCAACGTCCTGACTTTC CASSVQVTGANVLTF
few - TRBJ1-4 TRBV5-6 TGTGCCAGCAGCGCCGGGGAAAAACTGTTTTTT CASSAGEKLFF
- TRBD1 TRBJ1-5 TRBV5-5 TGTGCCAGCAGCACTGGGCCGGGACAGGGCATTCAGCCCCAGCATTTT CASSTGPGQGIQPQHF
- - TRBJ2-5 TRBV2 TGTGCCAGCAGTGTGGGCAATTCTCTGGCCCAGTACTTC CASSVGNSLAQYF
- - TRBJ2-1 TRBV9 TGTGCCAGCACCATAGGGAGGGGGTCATTGGGCAATGAGCAGTTCTTC CASTIGRGSLGNEQFF
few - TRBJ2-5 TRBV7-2 TGTGCCAGCACCTTAAGGAGTCAATGGGAAGAGACCCAGTACTTC CASTLRSQWEETQYF
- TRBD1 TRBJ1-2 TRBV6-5 TGTGCCAGCACGGCAGGGGGTAACTATGGCTACACCTTC CASTAGGNYGYTF
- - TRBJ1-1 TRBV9 TGTGCCAGCAGTAATGGGGGGGCCACTGAAGCTTTCTTT CASSNGGATEAFF
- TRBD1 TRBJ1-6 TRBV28 TGTGCCAGCAGTTTATGGGCAGGGGGTGCCTTCTCCTATAATTCACCCCTCCACTTT CASSLWAGGAFSYNSPLHF
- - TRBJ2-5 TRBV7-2 TGTGCCAGCAGATCTCGGAGGGGGCGAGGGGAGACCCAGTACTTC CASRSRRGRGETQYF
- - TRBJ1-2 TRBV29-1 TGCAGCGTTGGATGGGGGGAAAGCGGCTACACCTTC CSVGWGESGYTF
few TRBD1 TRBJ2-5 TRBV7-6 TGTGCCAGCAGCATCCAGACAGGGGCCGGGGAGACCCAGTACTTC CASSIQTGAGETQYF
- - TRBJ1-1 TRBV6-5 TGTGCCAGCAGTTACATCGGACAGAACACTGAAGCTTTCTTT CASSYIGQNTEAFF
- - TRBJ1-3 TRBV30 TGTGCCTGGAAATCTTTCGGAAACACCATATATTTT CAWKSFGNTIYF
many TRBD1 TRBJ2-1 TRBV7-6 TGTGCCAGCAGCTTCCCGGGACAGGGCTCGAATGAGCAGTTCTTC CASSFPGQGSNEQFF
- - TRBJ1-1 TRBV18 TGTGCCAGCTCCCCCGGGGGGGTGGACACTGAAGCTTTCTTT CASSPGGVDTEAFF
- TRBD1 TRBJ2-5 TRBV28 TGTGCCAGCAGTTTATTTCGTAGGGACAGGGGGCGATTTGGCCTCGGGGGGACCCAGTACTTC CASSLFRRDRGRFGLGGTQYF
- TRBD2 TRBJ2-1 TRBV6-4 TGTGCCAGCAGTGCGGAGCGGGGGGGCATCGATGAGCAGTTCTTC CASSAERGGIDEQFF
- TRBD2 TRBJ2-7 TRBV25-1 TGTGCCAGCAGTGGGAGCGGGACGTCCTACGAGCAGTACTTC CASSGSGTSYEQYF
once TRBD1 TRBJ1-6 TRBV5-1 TGCGCCAGCAGCTCCCGGGACAGTTCTTCACCCCTCCACTTT CASSSRDSSSPLHF
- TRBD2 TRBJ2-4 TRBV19 TGTGCCAGTAGTATCCTAGCGGGAGCGGTCAAAAACATTCAGTACTTC CASSILAGAVKNIQYF
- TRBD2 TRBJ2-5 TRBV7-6 TGTGCCAGCAGCTTGACTAGCGGGGACCAAGAGACCCAGTACTTC CASSLTSGDQETQYF
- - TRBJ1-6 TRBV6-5 TGTGCCAGCTGGGCTTCACCCCTCCACTTT CASWASPLHF
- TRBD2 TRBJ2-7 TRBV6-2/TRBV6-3 TGTGCCAGCAGTTCCCCTATACTAGCGGGAGCGCACGAGCAGTACTTC CASSSPILAGAHEQYF
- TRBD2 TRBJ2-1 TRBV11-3 TGTGCCAGCAGCTCCCGACTAGCGGGAGAGGTGGGAGGTGAGCAGTTCTTC CASSSRLAGEVGGEQFF
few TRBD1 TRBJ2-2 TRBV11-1 TGTGCCAGCAGCCATTTAGGGACAGGGGGCACCGGGGAGCTGTTTTTT CASSHLGTGGTGELFF
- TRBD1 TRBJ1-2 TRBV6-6 TGTGCCAGCAGTTCCGTTGAGGGGGCGAAGGGCTACACCTTC CASSSVEGAKGYTF
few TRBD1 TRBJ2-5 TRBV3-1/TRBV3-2 TGTGCCAGCAGCCAAAGGGACAGGCTCCCTTACTTC CASSQRDRLPYF
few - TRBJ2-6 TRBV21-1 TGTGCCAGCACGATACGACAGGCGGCGTCTGGGGCCAACGTCCTGACTTTC CASTIRQAASGANVLTF
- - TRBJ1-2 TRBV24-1 TGTGCCACCAGTGATCCCTCCGCCGCGGGATCTGGCTACACCTTC CATSDPSAAGSGYTF
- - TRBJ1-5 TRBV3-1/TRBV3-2 TGTGCCAGCAGCCCGGGTTATAGCAATCAGCCCCAGCATTTT CASSPGYSNQPQHF
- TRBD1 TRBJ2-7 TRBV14 TGTGCCAGCAGCCAAGCGACAGGGCCTTACGAGCAGTACTTC CASSQATGPYEQYF
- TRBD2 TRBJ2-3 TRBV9 TGTGCCAGCAGCGTAGCTACAGCGGGGGATACGCAGTATTTT CASSVATAGDTQYF
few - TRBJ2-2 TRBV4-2 TGTGCCAGCAGCCCCCGGGTGGCACCGACGAACACCGGGGAGCTGTTTTTT CASSPRVAPTNTGELFF
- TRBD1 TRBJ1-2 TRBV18 TGTGCCAGCTCACCGGGGACAGGAGCCTATAACTATGGCTACACCTTC CASSPGTGAYNYGYTF
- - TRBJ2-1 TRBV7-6 TGTGCCAGCAGCTTAGCGGAGTCCCCGGCGTACAATGAGCAGTTCTTC CASSLAESPAYNEQFF
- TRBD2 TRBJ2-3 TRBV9 TGTGCCAGCAGCCAGGGACTAGCGGGAGATACGCAGTATTTT CASSQGLAGDTQYF
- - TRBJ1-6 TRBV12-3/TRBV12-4 TGTGCCAGCAGTATACAGGGAAATTCACCCCTCCACTTT CASSIQGNSPLHF
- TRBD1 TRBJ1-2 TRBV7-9 TGTGCCAGCAGCTTAGGGGACAGAGAGGCCTATGGCTACACCTTC CASSLGDREAYGYTF
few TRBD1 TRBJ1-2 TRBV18 TGTGCCAGCTCACCCCTACTGACAGGGACGGGGGATGATGGCTACACCTTC CASSPLLTGTGDDGYTF
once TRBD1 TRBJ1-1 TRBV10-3 TGTGCCATCAGACCGGACAGGGCGGGGAACACTGAAGCTTTCTTT CAIRPDRAGNTEAFF
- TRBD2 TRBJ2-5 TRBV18 TGTGCCAGCTCACTCGTTAGCGGGAGGGCCGGAGAGACCCAGTACTTC CASSLVSGRAGETQYF
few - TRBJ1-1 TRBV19 TGTGCCAGTATACCTAGGGGAGGTGAAGCTTTCTTT CASIPRGGEAFF